This T cell receptor (beta chain) derives from a study of T cell changes during pregnancy in multiple sclerosis. The method was immunoSEQ multiplex PCR; TCRdb's version includes in-frame clones alone and lacks a portion of them. The data contain around 69,000 clones, less than 95% of them singletons. The V segment lost 11 bases and the J segment 2 bases; nucleotides outside the gene matches: 9. This CDR3 spans 15 amino acids. The germline CDR1 and CDR2 sequences are MDHEN and SYDVKM. The input for sequencing was peripheral blood, taken in the second trimester of pregnancy. The V and J genes are TRBV28 and TRBJ1-5; 10 bases are a match to TRBD1. The sequence derives from a female donor in good health, enrolled as a control in a pregnancy study. CDR3 amino acids: CAWGQGLGRNQPQHF. The CDR3 bases are TGTGCCTGGGGACAGGGGCTCGGTCGCAATCAGCCCCAGCATTTT.